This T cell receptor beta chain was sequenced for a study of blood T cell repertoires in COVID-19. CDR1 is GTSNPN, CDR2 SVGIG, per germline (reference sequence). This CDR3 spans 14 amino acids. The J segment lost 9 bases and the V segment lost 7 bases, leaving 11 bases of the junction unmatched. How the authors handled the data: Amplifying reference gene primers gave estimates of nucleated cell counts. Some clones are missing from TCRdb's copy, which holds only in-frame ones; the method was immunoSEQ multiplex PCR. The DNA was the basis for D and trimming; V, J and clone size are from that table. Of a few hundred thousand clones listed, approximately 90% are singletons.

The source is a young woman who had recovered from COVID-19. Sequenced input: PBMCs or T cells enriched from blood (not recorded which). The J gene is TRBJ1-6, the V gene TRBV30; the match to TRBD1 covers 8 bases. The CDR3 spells CASSTGTGFSPLHF. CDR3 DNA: TGTGCCTCCTCCACCGGGACAGGATTTTCACCCCTCCACTTT.